Each of the 20 T cell receptor beta chains below was sequenced from the same sample in a study of T cells in Graves' hyperthyroidism and ophthalmopathy. Amplified regions were TCR beta CDR3 sequences from RNA transcripts. HTBI primers were employed in a first-round RT-PCR of the TCR CDR3. TCRdb processed the multiplex PCR reads anew with MiXCR; each CDR3 protein has one entry. Among 660,000 or so distinct CDR3 sequences, about 45% were seen once, and the ten largest hold more than 7%. The specimen was peripheral blood or thyroid tissue (not recorded which). The receptors were sampled from an adult man with Graves' disease, either hyperthyroidism or ophthalmopathy (not recorded which).

The CDR3 loop reads CATSRRQGPNSPLHF. The CDR3 region has the DNA TGTGCCACCAGCAGGCGACAGGGACCGAATTCACCCCTCCACTTT. This rearrangement joins TRBV15 to TRBJ1-6, with 7 bases identical to TRBD1. The ends lost 3 bases at V and 7 bases at J; junction bases unmatched: 6. CDR1 and CDR2 from the germline V gene are LNHNV and YYDKDF (reference sequence). The CDR3 totals 15 residues.

The chain employs TRBV19 and TRBJ2-2, with a tentative D call TRBD2 (5 bases). Trimming took 0 bases from V and 4 from J, leaving 18 bases between them. CDR3 size: 18 residues. Per germline, CDR1 LNHDA and CDR2 SQIVND (reference sequence). CDR3 region: CASSIDGSSSMSTGELFF. The CDR3, as DNA: TGTGCCAGTAGTATAGACGGGTCTAGCTCAATGTCCACCGGGGAGCTGTTTTTT.

This clonotype came up many times. This sequence joins TRBV7-9 and TRBJ2-7; 7 nucleotides agree with TRBD1. J was trimmed by 5 bases and V by 5 bases; bases with no gene match: 3. Germline V gene lookup returns CDR1 SEHNR and CDR2 FQNEAQ (reference sequence). This CDR3 has 12 amino acids. For the CDR3, the DNA is TGTGCCAGCAGCCCGACAGGGAACGAGCAGTACTTC. Translated: CASSPTGNEQYF. Supplemented by reference TRBV7-9 and TRBJ2-7, the full variable domain reads DTGVSQNPRHKITKRGQNVTFRCDPISEHNRLYWYRQTLGQGPEFLTYFQNEAQLEKSRLLSDRFSAERPKGSFSTLEIQRTEQGDSAMYLCASSPTGNEQYFGPGTRLTVT.

The V call is TRBV7-6, the J call TRBJ2-7; D could derive from TRBD1 or TRBD2 (5 bases each). This CDR3 contains 16 residues. Germline CDR1 is SGHVS and CDR2 is FNYEAQ. V lost 4 bases to trimming and J lost 2 bases, with 18 bases between them. In DNA, the CDR3 is TGTGCCAGCAGCTACCAGGGTTGGCAGGGAGCCTACGAGCAGTACTTC. The encoded protein is CASSYQGWQGAYEQYF.

This chain connects TRBV6-5 to TRBJ2-7; D is ambiguous. V was pared by 6 bases and J by 5 bases, with 14 bases between. The CDR3 is made up of 13 amino acids. Germline values: CDR1 MNHEY, CDR2 SVGAGI. In DNA form, the CDR3 reads TGTGCCAGCAGATTTGACACTTTCCACGAGCAGTACTTC. Translated, it gives CASRFDTFHEQYF.

V usage is TRBV29-1 and J usage is TRBJ1-3; D not certain. This CDR3 has 10 amino acids. Per the germline V gene, CDR1 is SQVTM and CDR2 is ANQGSEA. V gave up 6 bases and J gave up 15 bases, with 15 bases separating them. This CDR3 is CSVGMETPYF. The CDR3 DNA follows: TGCAGCGTAGGTATGGAGACACCATATTTT.

As to this clonotype: The junction and the germline gene differ at one end; a read error may be behind it. The genes are TRBV10-3 and TRBJ1-2; no firm D call. Germline CDR1 is ENHRY and CDR2 is SYGVKD. CDR3 length equals 13 residues. In nucleotides, the CDR3 is TGTCCCATTCCCCGAGGAGGACTCTATGGCTACACCTTC. It is translated as CPIPRGGLYGYTF.

This clonotype turned up a few times. This sequence joins TRBV5-1 and TRBJ2-7; 14 nucleotides match TRBD2. Germline V gene sequence: CDR1 SGHRS, CDR2 YFSETQ. V shed 1 base and J 2 bases; nucleotides not matched to a gene: 5. The CDR3 length is 17 residues. CDR3 DNA sequence: TGCGCCAGCAGCTTGAACGGACTAGCGGGAGGCGCCTACGAGCAGTACTTC. Residues: CASSLNGLAGGAYEQYF.

As for this clonotype: A junction boundary mismatches the germline segment, possibly from a read error. V gene TRBV24-1 combines with J gene TRBJ1-5, with D tentatively TRBD1 (5 bases). Germline CDR1 and CDR2: KGHDR and SFDVKD. The CDR3 has 19 residues. The CDR3 DNA is TGTGCCAGCAGTGATGGGGCGTCGCCTTTGGTAAGGGGCAATCAGCCCCAGCATTTT. Amino acid sequence: CASSDGASPLVRGNQPQHF.

A few counts support this clonotype. The J gene is TRBJ2-7, the V gene TRBV20-1; 14 bases are shared with TRBD2. J was trimmed by 12 bases and V by 4 bases; bases with no gene match: 11. The germline V gene encodes CDR1 DFQATT and CDR2 SNEGSKA (reference sequence). The CDR3 is 14 residues long. The CDR3, as DNA: TGCAGTGCTATACAACCGGGACTAGCGGGAGTTGGGTACTTC. Translating it yields CSAIQPGLAGVGYF.

The V call is TRBV10-3, the J call TRBJ1-6, with 10 positions matching TRBD1. Germline CDR1 and CDR2: ENHRY and SYGVKD. The CDR3 is 17 residues long. V was pared by 4 bases and J by 7 bases, with 10 bases of the junction left unmatched. The CDR3 DNA is TGTGCCATCAGTGGCCCGACCGGGACAGGGGCAAATTCACCCCTCCACTTT. Its translation: CAISGPTGTGANSPLHF.

This clonotype was recorded many times. J is TRBJ1-6 and V is TRBV11-3; D is unclear. The CDR3 is 13 amino acids. CDR1 and CDR2 (germline): SGHNT, YENEEA. With 5 bases removed from V and 19 bases from J, the gap between germline ends came to 21 bases. CDR3 sequence reads: CASSNPPNLSEHF. CDR3 bases: TGTGCCAGCAGCAATCCCCCAAATCTGTCCGAACACTTT. Looking up the rest from reference TRBV11-3 and TRBJ1-6 gives the full variable domain: EAGVVQSPRYKIIEKKQPVAFWCNPISGHNTLYWYLQNLGQGPELLIRYENEEAVDDSQLPKDRFSAERLKGVDSTLKIQPAELGDSAVYLCASSNPPNLSEHFGNGTRLTVT.

The J gene is TRBJ1-5, the V gene TRBV10-3; D not resolved. Per germline, CDR1 ENHRY and CDR2 SYGVKD. The CDR3 is 12 residues long. Deletions cut 6 bases from V and 1 base from J, with 4 bases between. In DNA, the CDR3 is TGTGCCATCAGGGCAAGCAATCAGCCCCAGCATTTT. As protein: CAIRASNQPQHF.

To note about this clonotype: This may be a read error, as it is one base from a much larger clone. The chain uses TRBV2 and TRBJ1-1; D not certain. Germline-derived CDR1 and CDR2 are SNHLY and FYNNEI. V was pared by 3 bases and J by 6 bases, with 14 bases between. This CDR3 spans 14 amino acids. The CDR3 reads CASSERSADAEAFF. CDR3 bases: TGTGCCAGCAGTGAGAGATCCGCTGACGCTGAAGCTTTCTTT.

The genes are TRBV20-1 and TRBJ1-2; the match to TRBD1 covers 12 bases. Per the germline V gene, CDR1 is DFQATT and CDR2 is SNEGSKA (reference sequence). V gave up 6 bases and J gave up 3 bases; unmatched junction bases: 8. The CDR3 is 15 amino acids. CDR3 coding DNA: TGCAGTGCCCTCGGGACAGGGGGCCGGTACTATGGCTACACCTTC. It is translated as CSALGTGGRYYGYTF.

The rearrangement links TRBV25-1 to TRBJ1-6, with TRBD1 identical over 7 bases. Trimming at V came to 5 bases and at J to 8 bases, leaving 6 bases not matched to a gene. The CDR3 has 14 amino acids. Germline loops: CDR1 MGHDK, CDR2 SYGVNS. CDR3 region: CASSWGQGDSPLHF. CDR3 nucleotide sequence: TGTGCCAGCAGTTGGGGGCAGGGGGATTCACCCCTCCACTTT. The full variable domain, completed using reference TRBV25-1 and TRBJ1-6, is EADIYQTPRYLVIGTGKKITLECSQTMGHDKMYWYQQDPGMELHLIHYSYGVNSTEKGDLSSESTVSRIRTEHFPLTLESARPSHTSQYLCASSWGQGDSPLHFGNGTRLTVT.

Notes on this clonotype: It is likely a read error, because the conserved phenylalanine at the end of the CDR3 is missing. The CDR3 is CASSLAHRVSGANVLTS. As DNA, the CDR3 is TGTGCCAGCAGCTTAGCCCACAGGGTATCTGGGGCCAACGTCCTGACTTCC. The V and J genes are TRBV11-1 and TRBJ2-6, with a tentative D call TRBD1 (6 bases). Germline CDR1 reads SGHAT; CDR2 reads FQDESV (reference sequence). With 0 bases removed from V and 1 base from J, the gap between germline ends came to 10 bases. The CDR3 contains 17 residues.

For this clonotype: One end of the junction varies from germline; a read error may be responsible. The chain recombines TRBV25-1 with TRBJ1-3; a possible D gene is TRBD1 (5 bases). Germline CDR1 is MGHDK and CDR2 is SYGVNS. The CDR3 length is 15 residues. The CDR3 DNA follows: TGTGCCAGCAGCTTCGGGACGGCCTCTGGAAACACCGTATATTTT. Its protein product is CASSFGTASGNTVYF.

As for this clonotype: One base away lies a much larger clone, so this may be a sequencing read error. This chain's CDR3 is CASIRQLGAQETQYF. DNA for the CDR3: TGTGCCAGCATCCGACAGTTGGGGGCCCAAGAGACCCAGTACTTC. The rearrangement links TRBV2 to TRBJ2-5; D might be TRBD1 (6 bases). The CDR3 consists of 15 residues. In germline, CDR1 is SNHLY, CDR2 FYNNEI. V shed 7 bases and J shed 1 base, with 16 bases lying between them.

The chain uses TRBV7-6 and TRBJ2-7; 7 bases agree with TRBD1. This CDR3 contains 14 residues. The germline V gene has CDR1 SGHVS and CDR2 FNYEAQ. V shed 5 bases, J shed 5 bases, and the junction held 9 bases outside the gene matches. The CDR3 DNA follows: TGTGCCAGCAGCCCCGGACAGGCCAGGAACGAGCAGTACTTC. It is translated as CASSPGQARNEQYF.